The source of this T cell receptor beta chain is a study of blood T cell repertoires in COVID-19. The CDR3 has 17 residues. V trimming: 0 bases; J trimming: 5 bases; junction bases outside the gene matches: 9. CDR1 KGHSH and CDR2 LQKENI come from the germline V gene. Repertoires were generated with immunoSEQ multiplex PCR, while TCRdb's copy carries only in-frame clones and drops some. The table lists roughly 180,000 clones, approximately 80% of them singletons. This chain connects TRBV18 to TRBJ1-1; 10 bases agree with TRBD1. Sequenced sample: peripheral blood. The receptor was derived from a woman aged 45-60 years with active or convalescent COVID-19. Written as DNA, the CDR3 is TGTGCCAGCTCACCACCGAATATGGGACAGGGGCTGACTGAAGCTTTCTTT. Translated: CASSPPNMGQGLTEAFF.